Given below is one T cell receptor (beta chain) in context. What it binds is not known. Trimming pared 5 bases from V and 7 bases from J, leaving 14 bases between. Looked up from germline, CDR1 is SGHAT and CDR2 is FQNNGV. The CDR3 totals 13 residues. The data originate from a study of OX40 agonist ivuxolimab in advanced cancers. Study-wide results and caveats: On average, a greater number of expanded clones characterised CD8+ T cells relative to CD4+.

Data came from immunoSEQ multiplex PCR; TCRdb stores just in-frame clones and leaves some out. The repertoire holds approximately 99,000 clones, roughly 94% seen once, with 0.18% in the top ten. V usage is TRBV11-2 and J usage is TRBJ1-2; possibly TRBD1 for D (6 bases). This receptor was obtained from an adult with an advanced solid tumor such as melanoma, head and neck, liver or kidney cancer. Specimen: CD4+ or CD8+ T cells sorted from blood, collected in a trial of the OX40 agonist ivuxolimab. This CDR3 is CASSDQQGLGYTF. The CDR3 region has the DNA TGTGCCAGCAGCGATCAACAGGGCCTTGGCTACACCTTC.